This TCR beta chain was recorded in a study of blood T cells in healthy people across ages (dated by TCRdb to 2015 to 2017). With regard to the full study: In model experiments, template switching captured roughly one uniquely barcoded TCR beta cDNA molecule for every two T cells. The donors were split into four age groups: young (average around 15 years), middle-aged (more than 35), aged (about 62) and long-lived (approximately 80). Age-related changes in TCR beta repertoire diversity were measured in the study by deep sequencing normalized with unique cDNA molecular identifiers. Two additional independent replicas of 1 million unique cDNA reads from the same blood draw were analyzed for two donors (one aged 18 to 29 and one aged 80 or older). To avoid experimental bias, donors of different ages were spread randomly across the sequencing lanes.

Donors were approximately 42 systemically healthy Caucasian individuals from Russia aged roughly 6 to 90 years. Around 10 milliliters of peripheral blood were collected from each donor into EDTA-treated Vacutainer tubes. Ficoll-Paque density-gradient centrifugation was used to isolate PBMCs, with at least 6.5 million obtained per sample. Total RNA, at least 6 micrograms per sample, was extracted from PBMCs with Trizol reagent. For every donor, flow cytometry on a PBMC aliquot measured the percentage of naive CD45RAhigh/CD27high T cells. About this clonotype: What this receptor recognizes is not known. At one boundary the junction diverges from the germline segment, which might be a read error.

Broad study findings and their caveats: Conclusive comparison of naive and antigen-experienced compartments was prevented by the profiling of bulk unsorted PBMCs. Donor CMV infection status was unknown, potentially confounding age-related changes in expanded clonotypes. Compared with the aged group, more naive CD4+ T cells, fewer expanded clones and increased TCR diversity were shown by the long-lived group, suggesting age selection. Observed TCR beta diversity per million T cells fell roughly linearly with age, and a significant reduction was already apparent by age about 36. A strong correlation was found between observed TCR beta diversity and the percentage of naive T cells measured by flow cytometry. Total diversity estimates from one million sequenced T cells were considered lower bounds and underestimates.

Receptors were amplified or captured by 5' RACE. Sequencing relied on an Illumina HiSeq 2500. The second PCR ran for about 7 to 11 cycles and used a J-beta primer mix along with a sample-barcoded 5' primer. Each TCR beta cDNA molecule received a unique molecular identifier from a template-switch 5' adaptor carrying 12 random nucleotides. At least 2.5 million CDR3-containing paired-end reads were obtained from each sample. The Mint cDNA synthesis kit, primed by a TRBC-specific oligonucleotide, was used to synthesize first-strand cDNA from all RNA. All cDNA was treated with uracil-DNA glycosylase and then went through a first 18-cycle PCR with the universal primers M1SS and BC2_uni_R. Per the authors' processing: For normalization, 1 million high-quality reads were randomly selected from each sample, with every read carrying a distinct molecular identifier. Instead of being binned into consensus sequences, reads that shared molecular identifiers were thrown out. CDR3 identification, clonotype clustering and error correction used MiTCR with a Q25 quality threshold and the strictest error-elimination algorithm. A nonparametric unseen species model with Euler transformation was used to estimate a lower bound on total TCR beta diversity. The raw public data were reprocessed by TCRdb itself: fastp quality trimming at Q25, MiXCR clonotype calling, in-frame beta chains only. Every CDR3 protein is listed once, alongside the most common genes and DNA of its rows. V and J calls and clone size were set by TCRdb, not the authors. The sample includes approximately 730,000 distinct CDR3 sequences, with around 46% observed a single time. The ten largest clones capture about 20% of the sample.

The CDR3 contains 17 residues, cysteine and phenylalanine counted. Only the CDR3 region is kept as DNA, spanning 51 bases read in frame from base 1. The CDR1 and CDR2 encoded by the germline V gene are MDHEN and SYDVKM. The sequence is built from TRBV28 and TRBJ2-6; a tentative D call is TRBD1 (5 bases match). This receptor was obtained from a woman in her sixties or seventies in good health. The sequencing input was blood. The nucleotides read TGTGCCACCCGACGGGCAGGCCTACGCTCTGGGGCCAGCGTCCTGACTTTC. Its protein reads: CATRRAGLRSGASVLTF.